The T cell receptor (beta chain) described here comes from a study of T cell clones after liver transplantation. Study-level information: Apart from a few HCV-positive recipients, transplants were for non-autoimmune, non-viral reasons. Samples came pre-transplant, pre-randomization before withdrawal, and post-randomization after withdrawal ended. General study points: A larger donor-reactive than third-party decline suggested partial antigen-specific deletion. In most of the 8 subjects, circulating graft-donor-reactive CD4 TCRbeta sequences fell significantly after transplant.

This clone has a handful of counts. Its antigen is unknown. Profiling relied on immunoSEQ multiplex PCR, and the TCRdb table lists in-frame clones only, not all of them. The table has tens of thousands of clones, approximately 77% seen once; the top ten hold around 9.1%. CDR1 SGHVS and CDR2 FNYEAQ come from the germline V gene. Trimming removed 3 bases from V and 2 bases from J, with 14 bases in between. The CDR3 is 15 residues long. The sequenced sample was CD4+ T cells from blood, obtained at the 22-month timepoint. This clonotype was sampled from a human patient who received a liver transplant. T cells may partly derive from the graft donor. The chain has TRBV7-6 and TRBJ2-7, with TRBD1 as a possible D gene (5 bases). The CDR3 region has the DNA TGTGCCAGCAGCTTGGAGCAGGGAATCACCTACGAGCAGTACTTC. Amino acid sequence: CASSLEQGITYEQYF. Complete variable domain (other parts from reference TRBV7-6 and TRBJ2-7): GAGVSQSPRYKVTKRGQDVALRCDPISGHVSLYWYRQALGQGPEFLTYFNYEAQQDKSGLPNDRFSAERPEGSISTLTIQRTEQRDSAMYRCASSLEQGITYEQYFGPGTRLTVT.